This TCR beta chain appears in the sequencing data of a study of post-analysis software for immune sequencing data. Study at large: Relapsing-remitting, secondary progressive and progressive-relapsing multiple sclerosis courses were included.

This CDR3 is 15 amino acids long. Per germline, CDR1 SGDLS and CDR2 YYNGEE. Unique molecular identifiers were present in the TCR beta cDNA libraries. A few hundred thousand cDNA molecules were obtained from about 0.98 to 11 million T cells. TCRdb ran MiXCR on the PCR reads and lists one entry per CDR3 protein. The table records fewer than 550,000 distinct CDR3 sequences, 30% to 40% of them present only once. In regard to this clonotype: The target antigen is unknown.

Study outcomes and limitations: Relative to controls, patients with multiple sclerosis showed significantly lower normalized Chao1 diversity. TRBV5-6, TRBV5-1 and TRBV20-1 belonged to a set of roughly 5 TRBV segments that were more frequent in patients than controls.

The rearrangement links TRBV9 to TRBJ2-5; 8 positions agree with TRBD1. The end of the DNA aligns better with TRBJ2-7, so the J call may be wrong. The sequencing sample was made of blood. The source of this sequence is a girl between 2 and 17 years old with multiple sclerosis. In DNA, the CDR3 is TGTGCCAGCAGCGGCGCCGGACAGGGCTCCTACGAGCAGTACTTC. Its translation is CASSGAGQGSYEQYF.